The source of this T cell receptor (beta chain) is a study of T cells in Graves' hyperthyroidism and ophthalmopathy. Overall study: Pretreatment peripheral blood was obtained at initial diagnosis.

There were TCR beta CDR3 regions amplified from RNA transcripts. The HTBI primer set served for first-round RT-PCR of the TCR CDR3. TCRdb reprocessed the multiplex PCR reads with MiXCR, giving one entry per CDR3 protein. This table holds some 720,000 distinct CDR3 sequences, less than 20% found once. Many counts were recorded for this clonotype. A patient was excluded if there was uncontrolled infection, other autoimmune disease, pregnancy or lactation. Diagnoses were made from clinical symptoms, serum measures (thyroxine and TRAb), thyroid ultrasound and orbital computed tomography. PBMCs were collected from an approximately 9 ml volume of fresh peripheral blood. V gave up 4 bases and J gave up 6 bases; unmatched junction bases: 4. Germline CDR1 reads LGHDT; CDR2 reads YNNKEL (reference sequence). The CDR3 covers 13 residues.

This chain uses TRBV3-1 with TRBJ1-2; TRBD1 matches at 8 bases. This sequence originates from a man aged 18 to 35 with Graves' hyperthyroidism. Sequencing used blood. This CDR3 is CASSPTGGDGYTF. For the CDR3, the DNA is TGTGCCAGCAGCCCTACAGGGGGAGATGGCTACACCTTC.